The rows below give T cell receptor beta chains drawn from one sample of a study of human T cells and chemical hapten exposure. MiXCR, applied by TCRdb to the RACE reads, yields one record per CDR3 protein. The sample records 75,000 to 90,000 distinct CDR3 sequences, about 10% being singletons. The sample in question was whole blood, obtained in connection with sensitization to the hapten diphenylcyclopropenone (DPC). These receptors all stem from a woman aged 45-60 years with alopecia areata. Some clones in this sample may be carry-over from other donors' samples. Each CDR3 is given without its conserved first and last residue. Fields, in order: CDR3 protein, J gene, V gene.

ASSRILGREETQY	TRBJ2-5	TRBV19
ASTVPDEQF	TRBJ2-1	TRBV6-2/TRBV6-3
ASTGYAGTSGNTIY	TRBJ1-3	TRBV12-3/TRBV12-4
ASSLMTSSQY	TRBJ2-5	TRBV14
AWKRGDEQF	TRBJ2-1	TRBV30
ASSLDTAYHGYT	TRBJ1-2	TRBV28
SARESGYGYT	TRBJ1-2	TRBV20-1
ASSSPSTVGFENEQF	TRBJ2-1	TRBV28
ASSPLAGEGYEQY	TRBJ2-7	TRBV18
ASSYKYTDTQY	TRBJ2-3	TRBV6-5
ASSPVSGNQPQH	TRBJ1-5	TRBV19
AWSTGGAGANVLT	TRBJ2-6	TRBV30
ASTPGGIDTQY	TRBJ2-3	TRBV25-1
ASSLGAVPGDEQF	TRBJ2-1	TRBV5-4
ASGGPQH	TRBJ1-5	TRBV28
SAGFDTQY	TRBJ2-3	TRBV29-1
ASSLRSGALDYNEQF	TRBJ2-1	TRBV7-2
ASSGLVGGTGELF	TRBJ2-2	TRBV2
ASSLSSASNQPQH	TRBJ1-5	TRBV27
ASSNRGGQETQY	TRBJ2-5	TRBV28
ASGRGTGAF	TRBJ1-1	TRBV13
ASRARGGQFSGNTIY	TRBJ1-3	TRBV2
SARGGKSADTQY	TRBJ2-3	TRBV20-1
ASSQEGPNTGELF	TRBJ2-2	TRBV3-1
AIRGLSRETQY	TRBJ2-5	TRBV10-3
ASSSGGAGTQY	TRBJ2-5	TRBV5-1
ASSRRQVYNEQF	TRBJ2-1	TRBV7-2
ASSSISGGTATGELF	TRBJ2-2	TRBV5-4
ASSRSGAGRNEQF	TRBJ2-1	TRBV19
SVLKGANTGELF	TRBJ2-2	TRBV29-1
AWSGGPNRELF	TRBJ2-2	TRBV30
ASSPGLAKNNEQF	TRBJ2-1	TRBV7-3
ASSLVTATGELF	TRBJ2-2	TRBV11-3
ATSDRTSGSADTQY	TRBJ2-3	TRBV24-1